This TCR beta chain came from a study of vaccination effects on CD4 cells after COVID-19. Sequenced by immunoSEQ multiplex PCR; TCRdb stores in-frame clones only, minus some. The sample has about 46,000 clones; 65% to 75% are singletons. The CDR3 extends over 15 amino acids. V shed 1 base and J shed 5 bases, with 11 bases lying between them. Germline V gene data show CDR1 as LGHDT and CDR2 as YNNKEL (reference sequence). Antigen-specific CD4+ T cells were expanded with viral peptide pools in the ViraFEST assay before sequencing. Having been cultured for ten to eleven days, the cells underwent CD4+ T cell isolation. Participants were vaccinated with two doses of either the BNT162b2 or mRNA-1273 vaccine. Regarding this clone: Its antigen remains unknown.

The sample consisted of CD4+ T cells from PBMCs cultured with HCoV-OC43 spike peptides, taken after COVID-19 vaccination. Subset indicated: HCoV-OC43 spike overlapping peptide pool stimulation. V gene TRBV3-1 (or the pseudogene TRBV3-2) combines with J gene TRBJ2-2; tentative D call: TRBD2 (5 bases). The sequence derives from a human donor who received a COVID-19 vaccine. CDR3 sequence reads: CASSQAGGGTGELFF. The CDR3 coding sequence is TGTGCCAGCAGCCAAGCAGGAGGAGGAACCGGGGAGCTGTTTTTT.